The clone carrying this T cell receptor (beta chain) was detected only a few times. Its antigen remains unknown. Using genomic DNA as the template, TCR beta VDJ and CDR3 profiling was carried out. TCRdb reprocessed the reads via MiXCR and lists one record per CDR3 protein. The sample includes some 200,000 distinct CDR3 sequences, less than 60% of them seen just once. Only patients with CD8+CD57+ cell expansion on flow cytometry were chosen for sequencing. Among the patients, all had severe acquired aplastic anemia. The blood sampling took place in patients who had so far received no therapy. This entry belongs to a study of CD8+CD57+ T cells in acquired aplastic anemia. General study results and limits: Patients and controls shared 25 to 30 CD8+ CDR3 sequences, which appeared highly expressed in patients and within their immunodominant clones.

Source material: sorted CD4+, CD8+, or CD8+CD57+ T cells (not recorded which) from PBMCs. The TCR sequence derives from a human donor with aplastic anemia.

The CDR3 DNA sequence: TGTGCCAGCAGTTACGGACAGGGCCATCTCTACGAGCAGTACTTC. It specifies CASSYGQGHLYEQYF. This chain connects TRBV6-5 to TRBJ2-7; 8 bases fit TRBD1. V was clipped by 2 bases and J by 3 bases; unmatched bases: 6. Looked up from germline, CDR1 is MNHEY and CDR2 is SVGAGI. This CDR3 has 15 residues.